The 17 T cell receptor beta chains given below trace back to one sample, sequenced in a study of blood T cell repertoires in COVID-19. Generated by immunoSEQ multiplex PCR, the TCRdb table keeps only in-frame clones and is missing some. The profile covers some 150,000 clones, with approximately 83% appearing a single time and 8% taken by the ten largest. The sequencing input was peripheral blood. The receptors come from a woman aged 60-75 years with COVID-19, enrolled during active disease.

This chain links TRBV9 with TRBJ1-6, with D possibly being TRBD1 (6 bases). Trimming took off 4 bases at V and 6 bases at J, with 14 bases between the two ends. The length of the CDR3 is 15 residues. Germline CDR1 reads SGDLS; CDR2 reads YYNGEE. This CDR3 reads CASSKGGGLNSPLHF. The CDR3 bases are TGTGCCAGCAGCAAAGGGGGGGGCCTTAATTCACCCCTCCACTTT.

V gene TRBV7-3 combines with J gene TRBJ2-3, with TRBD2 matching 8 bases. Germline V gives CDR1 SGHTA, CDR2 FQGTGA. The CDR3 length is 15 residues. Trimming at V came to 3 bases and at J to 2 bases, leaving 4 bases not matched to a gene. DNA for the CDR3: TGTGCCAGCAGCTTGCTAGCGGGCCCCACAGATACGCAGTATTTT. This codes for CASSLLAGPTDTQYF. Looking up the rest from reference TRBV7-3 and TRBJ2-3 gives the full variable domain: GAGVSQTPSNKVTEKGKYVELRCDPISGHTALYWYRQSLGQGPEFLIYFQGTGAADDSGLPNDRFFAVRPEGSVSTLKIQRTERGDSAVYLCASSLLAGPTDTQYFGPGTRLTVL.

The chain uses TRBV28 and TRBJ1-2, with TRBD1 matching 12 bases. This CDR3 has 15 residues. From germline, CDR1 is MDHEN and CDR2 SYDVKM. Trimming removed 5 bases from V and 7 bases from J; junction bases left unmatched: 8. The CDR3 spells CASSPPGQGALGYTF. The CDR3 DNA sequence: TGTGCCAGCAGTCCTCCGGGACAGGGGGCGCTTGGCTACACCTTC.

The DNA of the CDR3 is TGTGCCAGCAGCATAGGACAGGGGGCGGGTGAGACCCAGTACTTC. This encodes CASSIGQGAGETQYF. The rearrangement links TRBV9 to TRBJ2-5; TRBD1 matches at 11 bases. In germline, CDR1 is SGDLS, CDR2 YYNGEE. V was clipped by 4 bases and J by 5 bases; unmatched bases: 7. The CDR3 length is 15 residues.

The chain is built from TRBV7-6 and TRBJ2-1; tentative D call: TRBD2 (5 bases). The CDR3 length is 18 residues. CDR1 is SGHVS and CDR2 is FNYEAQ in the germline V gene. Trimming stripped 4 bases from V and 15 bases from J, with 34 bases between. In DNA form, the CDR3 reads TGTGCCAGCAGCTGGACCAACGCCGGTGGGGTGGGCTACAATGAGGGGTTCTTC. This encodes CASSWTNAGGVGYNEGFF.

V and J are TRBV4-3 and TRBJ2-2, with TRBD2 matching over 9 bases. The CDR3 runs to 18 residues. Germline V CDR1 and CDR2: LGHNA, YSLEER. V lost 4 bases to trimming and J lost 7 bases; unmatched junction nucleotides: 16. In nucleotides, the CDR3 is TGCGCCAGCAGCCCTCAGGGAGGCGGGGGGGCAGGCGGCGGGGAGCTGTTTTTT. It yields the protein CASSPQGGGGAGGGELFF.

The chain has TRBV30 and TRBJ1-5; D not certain. The V end was cut by 0 bases, the J end by 2 bases, with 5 bases between. This CDR3 region has 13 residues. Germline-derived CDR1 and CDR2 are GTSNPN and SVGIG (reference sequence). Here the CDR3 DNA reads TGTGCCTGGAGTGTACGCGGCAATCAGCCCCAGCATTTT. The encoded protein is CAWSVRGNQPQHF.

This clone was recorded once. The chain has TRBV5-1 and TRBJ2-7; TRBD2 aligns across 13 bases. V gave up 7 bases and J gave up 12 bases; unmatched junction bases: 7. CDR3 size: 12 residues. Looked up from germline, CDR1 is SGHRS and CDR2 is YFSETQ. The CDR3 loop reads CASFQRLAGGYF. DNA for the CDR3: TGCGCCAGCTTCCAGAGACTAGCGGGGGGGTACTTC.

The chain couples TRBV27 to TRBJ2-1; TRBD1 aligns across 8 bases. The J segment lost 2 bases and the V segment lost 6 bases, leaving 3 bases of the junction unmatched. The CDR3 is 14 amino acids. The V gene's germline CDR1 is MNHEY and CDR2 SMNVEV (reference sequence). This chain's CDR3 is CASSRTGTYNEQFF. CDR3 bases: TGTGCCAGCAGCAGGACAGGGACCTACAATGAGCAGTTCTTC.

The rearrangement uses TRBV5-1 and TRBJ1-4; D is undetermined. V was clipped by 0 bases and J by 4 bases, with 4 bases between them. Germline V gives CDR1 SGHRS, CDR2 YFSETQ. The CDR3 sequence is 13 residues long. The CDR3 nucleotides are TGCGCCAGCAGCTTGGCCGGTAATGAAAAACTGTTTTTT. Translated: CASSLAGNEKLFF.

The V call is TRBV12-3 or TRBV12-4, the J call TRBJ1-6; D remains ambiguous. V was shortened by 6 bases and J by 10 bases, with 13 bases between the two germline ends. This CDR3 has 13 amino acids. CDR3 loop: CASRLRTRSPLHF. The CDR3 bases are TGTGCCAGCAGACTGCGGACTAGATCACCCCTCCACTTT.

In this sample, this clone turned up a few times. The rearrangement joins TRBV10-3 to TRBJ1-1; 8 nucleotides line up with TRBD1. This CDR3 has 14 residues. Germline values: CDR1 ENHRY, CDR2 SYGVKD. V was pared by 8 bases and J by 2 bases, with 7 bases of the junction left unmatched. The DNA for the CDR3 is TGTGCCATCTGGACCGGACAGGGTAACACTGAAGCTTTCTTT. It encodes CAIWTGQGNTEAFF.

This clone turned up a few times. V gene TRBV7-6 combines with J gene TRBJ1-5, with a weak D call TRBD1 (5 bases). V lost 5 bases to trimming and J lost 5 bases, with 10 bases between them. Germline assignment: CDR1 SGHVS and CDR2 FNYEAQ. The CDR3 is 13 amino acids. The CDR3 nucleotides are TGTGCCAGCAGCCCCAGCAGGGATCAGCCCCAGCATTTT. Translated, it gives CASSPSRDQPQHF.

The rearrangement joins TRBV29-1 to TRBJ2-6; 7 nucleotides match TRBD1. The CDR3 has 14 amino acids. The ends lost 5 bases at V and 0 bases at J; junction bases unmatched: 1. The germline V gene encodes CDR1 SQVTM and CDR2 ANQGSEA. The CDR3 nucleotides are TGCAGCGTTCGACAGGGCTCTGGGGCCAACGTCCTGACTTTC. This encodes CSVRQGSGANVLTF.

The chain has TRBV11-2 and TRBJ2-5; TRBD2 aligns across 11 bases. V dropped 0 bases and J dropped 3; count of bases not matched to a gene: 9. Germline V lookup: CDR1 SGHAT, CDR2 FQNNGV. This CDR3 is built from 18 residues. This chain's CDR3 is CASSLDGLALAGEETQYF. The CDR3 DNA follows: TGTGCCAGCAGCTTAGATGGGTTAGCACTAGCGGGGGAAGAGACCCAGTACTTC.

The gene calls are TRBV18 and TRBJ1-1; D is possibly TRBD1 (6 bases). The CDR3 runs to 13 residues. Trimming removed 5 bases from V and 10 bases from J, with 17 bases in between. Looked up from germline, CDR1 is KGHSH and CDR2 is LQKENI. In DNA, the CDR3 is TGTGCCAGCTCATCAACTAGGGGACAAGGAGCTTTCTTT. Translation: CASSSTRGQGAFF.

This clone showed up many times. CDR3 amino acids: CASTRDSSYEQYF. CDR3 nucleotides: TGTGCCAGCACCAGGGACAGCTCCTACGAGCAGTACTTC. This chain uses TRBV12-3 or TRBV12-4 with TRBJ2-7, with 7 bases matching TRBD1. The length of the CDR3 is 13 residues. Unmatched junction bases numbered 3, after V lost 7 bases and J lost 0 bases.